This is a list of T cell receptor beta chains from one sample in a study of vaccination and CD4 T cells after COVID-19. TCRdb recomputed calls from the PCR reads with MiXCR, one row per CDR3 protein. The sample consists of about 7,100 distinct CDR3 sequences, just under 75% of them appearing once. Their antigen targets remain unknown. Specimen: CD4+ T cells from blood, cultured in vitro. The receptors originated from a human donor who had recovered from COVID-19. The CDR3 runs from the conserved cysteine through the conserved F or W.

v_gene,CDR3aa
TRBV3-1,CASSQETGGNQPQHF
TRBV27,CASSFGEGRNSPLHF
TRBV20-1,CSARVGSLSGKSKGQYF
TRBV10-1,CASSDRNYEQYF
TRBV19,CASTAGQGMDTQYF
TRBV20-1,CSARDRVSTDTQYF
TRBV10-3,CAISSGTQEGAFF
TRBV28,CASSSPGAAGYGYTF
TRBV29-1,CSVARDRVAYEQYF
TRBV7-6,CASSLGGGVGQPQHF
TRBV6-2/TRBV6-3,CASYAPGLAATFRFYEQYF
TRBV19,CASSTGLAGDGGELFF
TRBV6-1,CASSPVGVGTGELFF
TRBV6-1,CASSPPAKNIQYF
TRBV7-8,CASSPRGPENTEAFF
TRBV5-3,CARSLVRKPLQETQYF
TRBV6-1,CASSELRGRLVQETQYF
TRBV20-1,CSARGDRRSNEQFF
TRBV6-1,CASSHQSSYNSPLHF
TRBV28,CASRRQGGTYEQYF
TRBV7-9,CASTLPGTGGHEQYF
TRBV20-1,CSASRDNYGYTF
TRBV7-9,CASSLILRELTDTQYF
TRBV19,CASTLTSGSWQTQYF
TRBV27,CASRRFFNQPQHF
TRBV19,CASSIGDRGTNQPQHF